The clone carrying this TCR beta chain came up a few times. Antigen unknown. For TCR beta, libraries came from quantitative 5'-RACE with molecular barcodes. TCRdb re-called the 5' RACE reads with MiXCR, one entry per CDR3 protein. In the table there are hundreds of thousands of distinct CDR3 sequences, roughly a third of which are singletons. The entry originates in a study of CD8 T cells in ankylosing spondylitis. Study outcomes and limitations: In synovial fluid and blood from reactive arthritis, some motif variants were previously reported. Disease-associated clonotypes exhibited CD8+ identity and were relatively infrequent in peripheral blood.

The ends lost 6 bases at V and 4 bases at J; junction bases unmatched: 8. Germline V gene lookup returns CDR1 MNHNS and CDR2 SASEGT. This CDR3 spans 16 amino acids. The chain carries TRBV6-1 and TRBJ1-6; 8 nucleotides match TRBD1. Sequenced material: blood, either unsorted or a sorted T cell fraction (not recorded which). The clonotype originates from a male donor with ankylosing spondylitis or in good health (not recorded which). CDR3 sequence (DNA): TGTGCCAGCAGGCCTACGGACAGGGCATATAATTCACCCCTCCACTTT. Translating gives CASRPTDRAYNSPLHF.